These 21 T cell receptor beta chains originate from one sample sequenced in a study of T cell repertoires in cytomegalovirus infection (dated by TCRdb to between 2017 and 2020). Sequencing relied on an Illumina HiSeq 1500. TCRdb trimmed public reads at Q25 via fastp, called clones via MiXCR and kept in-frame beta chains. For every CDR3 protein sequence, its rows merge into one entry that carries the most common genes and DNA. For this sample the table gives roughly 720,000 distinct CDR3 sequences, of which under 40% were detected only once. Around 3% of the sample goes to the ten largest clones. The material sequenced was PBMCs. These receptor sequences come from a human donor in good health (CMV status not recorded). Some clones in this sample may be carry-over from other donors' samples.

The V call is TRBV6-8, the J call TRBJ1-4, with D possibly matching TRBD1 (5 bases). CDR1 and CDR2 from the germline V gene are MNHGY and SAAAGT. This CDR3 is 16 amino acids long. Trimming removed 7 bases from V and 0 bases from J, with 15 bases in between. The CDR3 DNA reads as TGTGCCAGCAAAGGGGAGGGCGGATCAACTAATGAAAAACTGTTTTTT. This codes for CASKGEGGSTNEKLFF.

This clonotype has only a few counts. V gene TRBV7-6 combines with J gene TRBJ2-2, with a weak D call TRBD1 (6 bases). The length of the CDR3 is 16 residues. Germline CDR1 SGHVS, CDR2 FNYEAQ. Trimming shortened V by 4 bases and J by 5 bases, and 17 bases separated the two germline ends. CDR3 nucleotides: TGTGCCAGCAGCTCCCGACAGGCCGGGCGGACCGGGGAGCTGTTTTTT. It yields the protein CASSSRQAGRTGELFF.

This clonotype was found a few times. The chain has TRBV7-8 and TRBJ2-7; D is possibly TRBD2 (5 bases). The V gene's germline CDR1 is SGHVS and CDR2 FQNEAQ. The V end was cut by 0 bases, the J end by 2 bases, with 17 bases between. This CDR3 contains 17 residues. CDR3 loop: CASSLALSEGETYEQYF. The CDR3 DNA is TGTGCCAGCAGCTTAGCGCTCTCCGAGGGTGAGACCTACGAGCAGTACTTC.

This clonotype was found a few times. The rearrangement uses TRBV19 and TRBJ2-1; a weak D match, TRBD1 (5 bases). V was trimmed by 5 bases and J by 0 bases, leaving 14 bases between them. The CDR3 loop spans 16 amino acids. CDR1 is LNHDA and CDR2 is SQIVND in the germline V gene (reference sequence). CDR3 residues: CASSPWTPSSYNEQFF. CDR3 DNA: TGTGCCAGTAGTCCATGGACACCGAGCTCCTACAATGAGCAGTTCTTC.

With respect to this clonotype: A junction end diverges from the germline sequence, so it may reflect a read error. The rearrangement uses TRBV5-1 and TRBJ1-1; D ambiguous. The CDR3 extends over 14 amino acids. Per the germline V gene, CDR1 is SGHRS and CDR2 is YFSETQ. The CDR3 region is CASSLGIVPVQAFF. The CDR3 bases are TGCGCCAGCAGTTTGGGCATAGTTCCAGTGCAAGCTTTCTTT.

Concerning this clonotype: This CDR3 fails to terminate in the conserved phenylalanine or tryptophan, so it likely reflects a read error. The chain couples TRBV7-2 to TRBJ2-1; D may correspond to TRBD1 or TRBD2 (5 bases each). The V gene's germline CDR1 is SGHTA and CDR2 FQGNSA. V shed 5 bases and J shed 9 bases, with 11 bases lying between them. The CDR3 length is 12 residues. The CDR3 nucleotides are TGTGCCAGCAGCCCCAAAGGGACTGAGCAGTTCTTA. It specifies CASSPKGTEQFL.

This clonotype was recorded once. The genes are TRBV29-1 and TRBJ2-3; the D gene is possibly TRBD1 (6 bases). The CDR3 loop spans 16 amino acids. Deletions cut 0 bases from V and 0 bases from J, with 13 bases between. Germline CDR1 SQVTM, CDR2 ANQGSEA. The CDR3 spells CSVEEPTGRSTDTQYF. The CDR3 DNA reads TGCAGCGTTGAAGAACCTACAGGGCGGAGCACAGATACGCAGTATTTT.

This clonotype occurred a few times. This chain's CDR3 is CASSPGTGGYSQPQHF. The DNA for the CDR3 is TGTGCCAGCAGCCCCGGGACAGGGGGGTATAGTCAGCCCCAGCATTTT. The chain joins TRBV7-1 to TRBJ1-5; 11 nucleotides align to TRBD1. TRBV7-1 carries the ORF label, with uncertain function. CDR3 length equals 16 residues. V lost 5 bases, J lost 6 bases, and 9 bases stayed unmatched.

This clonotype was detected only a few times. The V call is TRBV10-3, the J call TRBJ1-5; no firm D call. Germline CDR1 reads ENHRY; CDR2 reads SYGVKD. Trimming cost V 10 bases and J 2 bases, with 18 bases left between them. This CDR3 region has 15 residues. CDR3 loop: CATRPGREGNQPQHF. The DNA of the CDR3 is TGTGCCACCAGACCGGGGAGGGAGGGCAATCAGCCCCAGCATTTT.

This clonotype was recorded many times. The genes are TRBV28 and TRBJ2-7; a weak D match, TRBD1 (5 bases). This CDR3 is 14 amino acids long. V was shortened by 3 bases and J by 2 bases, with 11 bases between the two germline ends. CDR1 and CDR2 (germline): MDHEN, SYDVKM. CDR3 residues: CASSFSQGTYEQYF. CDR3 nucleotide sequence: TGTGCCAGCAGTTTTAGTCAGGGAACCTACGAGCAGTACTTC.

In its sample, this clonotype was seen a few times. The chain recombines TRBV28 with TRBJ2-7; 10 nucleotides agree with TRBD1. The CDR3 contains 18 residues. Per the germline V gene, CDR1 is MDHEN and CDR2 is SYDVKM. The J segment lost 1 base and the V segment lost 3 bases, leaving 12 bases of the junction unmatched. CDR3 in amino acids: CASSFGTGDQVGSYEQYF. CDR3 coding DNA: TGTGCCAGCAGTTTCGGGACAGGGGATCAGGTGGGGTCCTACGAGCAGTACTTC.

This clonotype appeared a few times. V gene TRBV15 combines with J gene TRBJ1-5; D possibly corresponds to TRBD1 (5 bases). The germline CDR1 and CDR2 sequences are LNHNV and YYDKDF (reference sequence). The ends were cut back, 0 bases at V and 5 bases at J, with 8 bases in the middle. This CDR3 region has 14 residues. CDR3 protein: CATSRDDSYQPQHF. Here the CDR3 DNA reads TGTGCCACCAGCAGAGACGACAGCTATCAGCCCCAGCATTTT.

This clonotype was counted only a few times. This chain uses TRBV5-4 with TRBJ2-1; 10 bases fit TRBD1. This CDR3 contains 14 residues. CDR1 and CDR2 from the germline V gene are SGHNT and YYREEE (reference sequence). Losses at the gene ends were 3 bases for V and 7 bases for J; bases not matched to a gene: 4. The CDR3 nucleotides are TGTGCCAGCAGCTATAGACAGGGGGCAAATGAGCAGTTCTTC. Translated: CASSYRQGANEQFF.

The V and J genes are TRBV6-5 and TRBJ2-7, with D perhaps matching TRBD2 (6 bases). The germline V gene has CDR1 MNHEY and CDR2 SVGAGI. CDR3 length: 14 amino acids. Trimming took 6 bases from V and 0 from J, leaving 12 bases between them. The CDR3 coding sequence is TGTGCCAGCAGCCCGGGACTCTACTCCTACGAGCAGTACTTC. It is translated as CASSPGLYSYEQYF.

The chain recombines TRBV6-2 or TRBV6-3 with TRBJ1-1; D gene ambiguous. With 5 bases removed from V and 0 bases from J, the gap between germline ends came to 7 bases. This CDR3 comprises 13 residues. The germline CDR1 and CDR2 sequences are MNHEY and SVGEGT. CDR3 sequence: CASSVKLNTEAFF. In DNA, the CDR3 is TGTGCCAGCAGTGTGAAATTGAACACTGAAGCTTTCTTT.

This clonotype has a handful of counts. This chain uses TRBV7-9 with TRBJ2-3; unclear D gene. With 1 base removed from V and 2 bases from J, the gap between germline ends came to 10 bases. The CDR3 has 15 amino acids. CDR1 is SEHNR, CDR2 FQNEAQ, per germline (reference sequence). The CDR3 DNA reads as TGTGCCAGCAGCTTAGTTCTGTCGAACACAGATACGCAGTATTTT. Protein: CASSLVLSNTDTQYF.

The rearrangement uses TRBV28 and TRBJ2-7; D unresolved. V was clipped by 0 bases and J by 2 bases, with 8 bases between them. The CDR3 loop spans 14 amino acids. Germline V gives CDR1 MDHEN, CDR2 SYDVKM. CDR3 region: CASSLWGIAYEQYF. The CDR3 DNA reads as TGTGCCAGCAGTTTATGGGGGATAGCCTACGAGCAGTACTTC.

Here the CDR3 reads CASNSLGSYEQYF. The CDR3 coding sequence is TGCGCCAGCAACTCTTTGGGGTCCTACGAGCAGTACTTC. V usage is TRBV5-1 and J usage is TRBJ2-7; no clear D gene. This CDR3 spans 13 amino acids. Trimming took 6 bases from V and 1 from J, leaving 11 bases between them. The germline CDR1 and CDR2 sequences are SGHRS and YFSETQ.

This clonotype was counted many times. The chain employs TRBV7-8 and TRBJ1-1; the match to TRBD1 covers 7 bases. The CDR3 consists of 13 residues. Germline assignment: CDR1 SGHVS and CDR2 FQNEAQ. After removal of 6 bases from V and 7 bases from J, the junction contained 8 bases not matched to a gene. This chain's CDR3 is CASSLYRGDEAFF. The CDR3 DNA follows: TGTGCCAGCAGTTTATACAGGGGTGATGAAGCTTTCTTT.

At least ten counts were recorded for this clonotype. The chain is built from TRBV20-1 and TRBJ2-1; 11 bases map to TRBD2. The CDR3 has 19 amino acids. Losses at the gene ends were 2 bases for V and 9 bases for J; bases not matched to a gene: 21. The germline gives CDR1 DFQATT, CDR2 SNEGSKA (reference sequence). The CDR3 here is CSARPQGGSGGVRKSEQFF. CDR3 in DNA: TGCAGTGCTAGACCCCAAGGTGGTAGCGGGGGGGTAAGGAAGAGTGAGCAGTTCTTC.

This clonotype appeared a few times. The genes are TRBV6-1 and TRBJ2-7, with D maybe TRBD1 (6 bases). Germline CDR1 MNHNS, CDR2 SASEGT. The CDR3 has 15 residues. V lost 6 bases to trimming and J lost 3 bases, with 18 bases between them. The CDR3 here is CASRDSFGIFYEQYF. The DNA for the CDR3 is TGTGCCAGCAGGGACAGTTTTGGGATTTTCTACGAGCAGTACTTC.